The rows below give T cell receptor beta chains drawn from one sample of a study of T-cell reconstitution after alpha-beta-depleted transplantation in children. One entry per CDR3 protein results from TCRdb running MiXCR on the PCR reads. The profile shows 450,000 to 550,000 distinct CDR3 sequences, roughly 10% of them singletons. This specimen was PBMCs, mostly from graft donor cells, taken 180 days after TCRalphabeta/CD19-depleted stem cell transplant. The receptors shown here come from a female patient between 2 and 15 years old who had a stem cell transplant for aplastic anemia, so the T cells may come from the graft donor. Both conserved end residues are part of each CDR3. D genes are given only for firm matches. Only part of the rows carry a size: once, few, many, or a class if the clone is expanded.

>TRBV28|TRBJ1-3|few|TRBD1
TGTGCCAGCAGTTACGGGACAGCCGGAAACACCATATATTTT
CASSYGTAGNTIYF
>TRBV27|TRBJ2-1|-|-
TGTGCCAGCGGGGTGTACTACAATGAGCAGTTCTTC
CASGVYYNEQFF
>TRBV20-1|TRBJ2-1|few|-
TGCAGTGCTAGAGATACGGGGAACCACAATGAGCAGTTCTTC
CSARDTGNHNEQFF
>TRBV7-8|TRBJ2-3|many|-
TGTGCCAGCCGCCCGTTTAGCACAGATACGCAGTATTTT
CASRPFSTDTQYF
>TRBV12-3/TRBV12-4|TRBJ2-1|many|TRBD2
TGTGCCAGTCATAGGCCCGGACTAGCGGGGATTAATGAGCAGTTCTTC
CASHRPGLAGINEQFF
>TRBV7-6|TRBJ2-1|-|-
TGTGCCAGCAGCTCGGACAGACCCTACAATGAGCAGTTCTTC
CASSSDRPYNEQFF
>TRBV15|TRBJ1-6|many|-
TGTGCCACCAGCGGCCGGGACAAAAGCTCCTATAATTCACCCCTCCACTTT
CATSGRDKSSYNSPLHF
>TRBV7-2|TRBJ2-6|many|-
TGTGCCAGCACGAAAAGTGGTCCTTCCGCTGGGGCCAACGTCCTGACTTTC
CASTKSGPSAGANVLTF
>TRBV2|TRBJ2-1|-|-
TGTGCCAGCAGAGATCGTGTCGTAAGCTCCTACAATGAGCAGTTCTTC
CASRDRVVSSYNEQFF
>TRBV12-3/TRBV12-4|TRBJ2-5|-|-
TGTGCCAGCAGTTTTTCGGCCGGGGGAGAGACCCAGTACTTC
CASSFSAGGETQYF
>TRBV6-5|TRBJ2-7|-|-
TGTGCCAGCAGTTCCCCGTGGAGCTCCTACGAGCAGTACTTC
CASSSPWSSYEQYF
>TRBV18|TRBJ2-5|many|-
TGTGCCAGCTCACCGGGGCTCCGGGAGACCCAGTACTTC
CASSPGLRETQYF
>TRBV6-1|TRBJ2-5|many|-
TGTGCCAGCAGATCCCGGGGCCCGGGGTACCAAGAGACCCAGTACTTC
CASRSRGPGYQETQYF
>TRBV4-3|TRBJ2-2|few|-
TGCGCCAGCAGCCAAGCGGAAACACTCACCGGGGAGCTGTTTTTT
CASSQAETLTGELFF
>TRBV4-1|TRBJ2-1|-|-
TGCGCCAGCAGCCAAGGGCGCGGGCTAGGGAGCTCCTACAATGAGCAGTTCTTC
CASSQGRGLGSSYNEQFF
>TRBV10-3|TRBJ2-1|few|-
TGTGCCATCAGACGGGACTCTAGCTCCTACAATGAGCAGTTCTTC
CAIRRDSSSYNEQFF
>TRBV28|TRBJ2-7|few|-
TGTGCCAGCAGTTTCCGCAGGACCTACGAGCAGTACTTC
CASSFRRTYEQYF
>TRBV28|TRBJ2-5|many|TRBD1
TGTGCCAGCAGTTTCGGGGACAGGAGGGGAGAGACCCAGTACTTC
CASSFGDRRGETQYF
>TRBV29-1|TRBJ2-7|few|-
TGCAGCGTTGAAGGGGCCGGACGGCACGACTACGAGCAGTACTTC
CSVEGAGRHDYEQYF
>TRBV30|TRBJ2-3|-|-
TGTGCCTGGAGTATGCTGGTTAGCACAGATACGCAGTATTTT
CAWSMLVSTDTQYF
>TRBV4-1|TRBJ1-3|few|-
TGCGCCAGCAGCCACGGACAGACTATTGGAAACACCATATATTTT
CASSHGQTIGNTIYF
>TRBV12-3/TRBV12-4|TRBJ2-2|-|TRBD1
TGTGCCAGCAGTTTTAAGAGGGGGCGGGCGGACACCGGGGAGCTGTTTTTT
CASSFKRGRADTGELFF
>TRBV20-1|TRBJ2-5|many|-
TGCAGTGCTAGGGTACAGTCATCACAGACCCAGTACTTC
CSARVQSSQTQYF
>TRBV30|TRBJ2-1|-|TRBD2
TGTGGGGGCAGAGGGACTAGCGGGAGCTCGAACAATGAGCAGTTCTTC
CGGRGTSGSSNNEQFF
>TRBV20-1|TRBJ2-5|once|TRBD1
TGCATCACGGGACAGAACCGAGAGACCCAGTACTTC
CITGQNRETQYF
>TRBV3-1|TRBJ1-2|few|-
TGTGCCAGCAGCCAAGATAGCAAAGGGGCGGAGGGCTACACCTTC
CASSQDSKGAEGYTF
>TRBV19|TRBJ2-5|few|-
TGTGCCAGTAGTATGACTCCGGACATTGTAGAGACCCAGTACTTC
CASSMTPDIVETQYF
>TRBV28|TRBJ1-5|-|-
TGTGCCAGCAGTTTGGACCCCAAGCATTTT
CASSLDPKHF
>TRBV30|TRBJ1-5|few|-
TGTGCCTGGAGTGCCGGGAATCAGCCCCAGCATTTT
CAWSAGNQPQHF
>TRBV4-3|TRBJ2-2|-|-
TGCGCCAGCAGCCCGAGTCGAAACACCGGGGAGCTGTTTTTT
CASSPSRNTGELFF
>TRBV10-3|TRBJ1-5|many|-
TGTGCCATCAGTGAGACCCAGGGAGTCAACAATCAGCCCCAGCATTTT
CAISETQGVNNQPQHF
>TRBV5-5|TRBJ2-5|-|-
TGTGCCAGCAGCTTGGAGGGTCAGGGGCGAGAGACCCAGTACTTC
CASSLEGQGRETQYF
>TRBV4-1|TRBJ2-5|few|TRBD2
TGCGCCAGCAGCCACGCCCTAGCGGACCAAGAGACCCAGTACTTC
CASSHALADQETQYF
>TRBV7-3|TRBJ2-7|-|-
TGTGCCAGCAGCTTAAAAGGACAGTCCTACGAGCAGTACTTC
CASSLKGQSYEQYF
>TRBV12-3/TRBV12-4|TRBJ1-1|many|TRBD1
TGTGCCAGCAGTTTGGGCAGGGGGCGGTGGACTGAAGCTTTCTTT
CASSLGRGRWTEAFF
>TRBV12-3/TRBV12-4|TRBJ2-7|few|-
TGTGCCAGCAGCCAAGTACTCTACGAGCAGTACTTC
CASSQVLYEQYF
>TRBV5-6|TRBJ2-3|many|-
TGTGCCAGCAGCTCCCCGGACAAGGCAACCACAGATACGCAGTATTTT
CASSSPDKATTDTQYF
>TRBV19|TRBJ2-5|once|-
TGTGCCCGTCATTGGGAGACCCAGTACTTC
CARHWETQYF
>TRBV27|TRBJ1-1|many|TRBD1
TGTGCCAGCAGTAATACAGGGGCTAGCCTCATGAACACTGAAGCTTTCTTT
CASSNTGASLMNTEAFF
>TRBV12-3/TRBV12-4|TRBJ2-3|-|-
TGTGCCAGCAGTTTATCGGGACACACAGATACGCAGTATTTT
CASSLSGHTDTQYF
>TRBV7-9|TRBJ1-1|many|-
TGTGCCAGCAGCTCTCTAGTCGGTAACACTGAAGCTTTCTTT
CASSSLVGNTEAFF
>TRBV7-9|TRBJ1-6|many|-
TGTGCCATCTCCGGCCACCCTTTGACTTCACCCCTCCACTTT
CAISGHPLTSPLHF
>TRBV19|TRBJ1-5|-|-
TGTGCCAGTAGTATAGATTCTCGGGGGCCAGATCAGCCCCAGCATTTT
CASSIDSRGPDQPQHF
>TRBV18|TRBJ2-2|-|-
TGTGCCAGCTCACTCCGACAGGCCCCGAACACCGGGGAGCTGTTTTTT
CASSLRQAPNTGELFF
>TRBV20-1|TRBJ2-2|few|TRBD2
TGCAGTGCTAGAGTAGCTAGCGGTTACACCGGGGAGCTGTTTTTT
CSARVASGYTGELFF
>TRBV5-4|TRBJ2-1|-|TRBD2
TGTGCCAGCAGCCCGGGGACTAGCGGAGCCTACAATGAGCAGTTCTTC
CASSPGTSGAYNEQFF
>TRBV24-1|TRBJ2-1|-|TRBD2
TGTGCCACCAGTGACCGGACTAGCGGGAAAGGATCCTACAATGAGCAGTTCTTC
CATSDRTSGKGSYNEQFF
>TRBV18|TRBJ2-1|-|TRBD1
TGTGCCAGCTCACCAGGTTCCGGGACAGGGGGGCTCAAGGAGCAGTTCTTC
CASSPGSGTGGLKEQFF
>TRBV18|TRBJ2-7|-|-
TGTGCCAGCTCACCTATGGGCCTCTCCTACGAGCAGTACTTC
CASSPMGLSYEQYF
>TRBV20-1|TRBJ2-1|-|TRBD2
TGCAGTGCCCCGACCCTGACTAGCGGGAGTTACAATGAGCAGTTCTTC
CSAPTLTSGSYNEQFF
>TRBV6-2/TRBV6-3|TRBJ2-5|-|-
TGTGCCAGCAGTTCCGCGGCCGTCCCAGAGACCCAGTACTTC
CASSSAAVPETQYF
>TRBV29-1|TRBJ2-3|-|TRBD2
TGCAGCGCAACCGGGACTAGCGGGAAGGGGGGCACAGATACGCAGTATTTT
CSATGTSGKGGTDTQYF
>TRBV7-3|TRBJ2-1|-|TRBD2
TGTGCCAGCAGCTTCGCCCCACGGGCTAGCGGGGGGAGTCGCACTAAGCAGTTCTTC
CASSFAPRASGGSRTKQFF
>TRBV24-1|TRBJ1-5|few|-
TGTGCCACCAGTGGCTTTAGCAATCAGCCCCAGCATTTT
CATSGFSNQPQHF